These 15 T cell receptor beta chains share one sample of origin, sequenced in a study of metastatic and nonmetastatic thyroid tumors. TCRdb ran MiXCR on the PCR reads. Of under 45,000 clones detected, around 28% appear once; the ten largest clones hold more than 9%. No treatment had been given to any patient before thyroid surgery. Specimen: blood. The receptors originated from a male donor with papillary thyroid cancer or a benign thyroid nodule (not recorded which). Some clones in this sample may be carry-over from other donors' samples.

This clone was seen repeatedly, ten times or more. The genes are TRBV5-1 and TRBJ1-4; no definite D call. Trimming removed 7 bases at V and 4 bases at J, with 20 bases between. CDR1 and CDR2 (germline): SGHRS, YFSETQ. The CDR3 is 16 residues long. The CDR3 loop is CASRATVGSRNEKLFF. For the CDR3, the DNA is TGCGCCAGCCGCGCGACTGTGGGCAGTCGTAATGAAAAACTGTTTTTT.

This clone has ten or more counts. The chain couples TRBV5-1 to TRBJ1-2, with D possibly TRBD1 on 6 matching bases. The germline gives CDR1 SGHRS, CDR2 YFSETQ. The length of the CDR3 is 16 residues. V gave up 0 bases and J gave up 1 base, with 13 bases separating them. The CDR3: CASSLAKGGGNYGYTF. The CDR3 DNA is TGCGCCAGCAGCTTGGCCAAAGGGGGTGGTAACTATGGCTACACCTTC.

This clone has just a few counts. V gene TRBV24-1 combines with J gene TRBJ2-1; TRBD2 matches 7 bases. The CDR3 totals 12 residues. Germline V gene sequence: CDR1 KGHDR, CDR2 SFDVKD. V dropped 10 bases and J dropped 4; count of bases not matched to a gene: 3. CDR3 in DNA: TGTGCCACTTCTAGCGGATACAATGAGCAGTTCTTC. Translated: CATSSGYNEQFF.

The table lists this clone with a few counts. The chain employs TRBV6-1 and TRBJ2-1; 8 bases fit TRBD2. Germline V gene lookup returns CDR1 MNHNS and CDR2 SASEGT. The CDR3 is 15 residues long. Trimming removed 2 bases from V and 9 bases from J; junction bases left unmatched: 9. The CDR3 region is CASSETAGGMGEQFF. Here the CDR3 DNA reads TGTGCCAGCAGTGAAACGGCGGGAGGTATGGGTGAGCAGTTCTTC.

The chain recombines TRBV7-2 with TRBJ1-2, with D possibly TRBD1 on 5 matching bases. CDR3 length: 14 residues. Germline loops: CDR1 SGHTA, CDR2 FQGNSA. Deletions cut 4 bases from V and 0 bases from J, with 9 bases between. This CDR3 is CASSSGLANYGYTF. The CDR3 DNA is TGTGCCAGCAGCTCAGGGCTAGCTAACTATGGCTACACCTTC.

This clone showed up many times. Given the absence of the conserved phenylalanine or tryptophan at the CDR3 end, a read error is likely. The V call is TRBV20-1, the J call TRBJ2-3; 8 positions agree with TRBD1. The V and J ends lost 5 bases and 2 bases, in that order; junction bases with no gene match: 9. There are 15 residues in the CDR3. Looked up from germline, CDR1 is DFQATT and CDR2 is SNEGSKA (reference sequence). The CDR3 sequence: CSADRGQGITDTQYC. CDR3 coding DNA: TGCAGTGCTGACAGAGGACAGGGAATCACAGATACGCAGTATTGT.

The table lists this clone with a few counts. The chain links TRBV6-4 to TRBJ2-1, with D possibly being TRBD1 (5 bases). Germline values: CDR1 MRHNA, CDR2 SNTAGT. Trimming cost V 5 bases and J 8 bases, with 19 bases left between them. The CDR3 has 15 amino acids. The CDR3, as DNA: TGTGCCAGCAGTTTCCAAGCGTGGGGCCAGGATGAGCAGTTCTTC. This codes for CASSFQAWGQDEQFF.

This clone occurred many times. The rearrangement uses TRBV4-2 and TRBJ1-2; no clear D gene. V was trimmed by 0 bases and J by 8 bases, leaving 16 bases between them. The CDR3 length is 15 residues. Germline V CDR1 and CDR2: LGHNA, YNFKEQ. CDR3 nucleotide sequence: TGTGCCAGCAGCCAAGAGGTCGAGGGCCGGACGGGCTACACCTTC. It codes for CASSQEVEGRTGYTF.

The chain uses TRBV5-1 and TRBJ1-1; TRBD1 matches at 9 bases. Germline CDR1 is SGHRS and CDR2 is YFSETQ. The CDR3 is made up of 15 amino acids. V gave up 0 bases and J gave up 4 bases; unmatched junction bases: 4. CDR3 region: CASSLVSQGATEAFF. The CDR3, as DNA: TGCGCCAGCAGCTTGGTATCACAGGGGGCCACTGAAGCTTTCTTT.

This clone was seen at least ten times. This may be a read error, as it is one base from a much larger clone. This chain connects TRBV24-1 to TRBJ1-2; D not certain. This CDR3 comprises 13 residues. Germline V gene lookup returns CDR1 KGHDR and CDR2 SFDVKD. Trimming shortened V by 6 bases and J by 5 bases, and 12 bases separated the two germline ends. The CDR3 sequence: CATSIGPPYGYTF. The CDR3 DNA sequence: TGTGCCACCAGTATAGGACCTCCTTATGGCTACACCTTC.

By sample fraction, this clone is medium-sized. The J gene is TRBJ2-7, the V gene TRBV6-1; TRBD1 matches at 8 bases. V lost 6 bases to trimming and J lost 5 bases; unmatched junction nucleotides: 3. Germline lookup yields CDR1 MNHNS and CDR2 SASEGT. This CDR3 has 12 residues. CDR3 region: CASRTGADEQYF. CDR3 nucleotide sequence: TGTGCCAGCAGGACAGGGGCAGACGAGCAGTACTTC.

This clone was found a few times. CDR3 loop: CSALSGSRLFTTPFF. CDR3 nucleotides: TGCAGTGCCCTCAGCGGGAGCCGACTTTTTACTACTCCGTTCTTC. The chain recombines TRBV20-1 with TRBJ2-1; TRBD2 aligns across 8 bases. V lost 6 bases, J lost 15 bases, and 22 bases stayed unmatched. This CDR3 has 15 amino acids. Germline CDR1 DFQATT, CDR2 SNEGSKA (reference sequence).

This clone was found once. With a much larger clone just one base away, this may be a read error. The same CDR3 also results from other DNA sequences found in this sample. This sequence joins TRBV5-1 and TRBJ2-7, with a weak D call TRBD1 (5 bases). The CDR3 is 13 residues long. Germline V gene sequence: CDR1 SGHRS, CDR2 YFSETQ. Here the CDR3 DNA reads TGCGCAAGCAGCTTGAGTTGGGGCCGCGAGCAGCACTTC. This gives the protein CASSLSWGREQHF.

The V gene is TRBV12-3 or TRBV12-4, the J gene TRBJ2-7; D may match TRBD1 or TRBD2 (6 bases each). The V gene lost 5 bases and the J gene lost 7 bases, with 18 bases spanning the gap. The CDR3 has 14 amino acids. The CDR3 sequence is CASSMWGALGEQYF. The CDR3 DNA sequence: TGTGCCAGCAGTATGTGGGGGGCCCTTGGAGAGCAGTACTTC.

This clone was seen at least ten times. The V call is TRBV9, the J call TRBJ2-2, with unresolved D. The CDR3 spans 14 residues. The germline CDR1 and CDR2 sequences are SGDLS and YYNGEE. The V gene lost 0 bases and the J gene lost 7 bases, with 10 bases spanning the gap. CDR3 nucleotide sequence: TGTGCCAGCAGCGTAGCCCGACCGAACGGGGAGCTGTTTTTT. Translated, it gives CASSVARPNGELFF.